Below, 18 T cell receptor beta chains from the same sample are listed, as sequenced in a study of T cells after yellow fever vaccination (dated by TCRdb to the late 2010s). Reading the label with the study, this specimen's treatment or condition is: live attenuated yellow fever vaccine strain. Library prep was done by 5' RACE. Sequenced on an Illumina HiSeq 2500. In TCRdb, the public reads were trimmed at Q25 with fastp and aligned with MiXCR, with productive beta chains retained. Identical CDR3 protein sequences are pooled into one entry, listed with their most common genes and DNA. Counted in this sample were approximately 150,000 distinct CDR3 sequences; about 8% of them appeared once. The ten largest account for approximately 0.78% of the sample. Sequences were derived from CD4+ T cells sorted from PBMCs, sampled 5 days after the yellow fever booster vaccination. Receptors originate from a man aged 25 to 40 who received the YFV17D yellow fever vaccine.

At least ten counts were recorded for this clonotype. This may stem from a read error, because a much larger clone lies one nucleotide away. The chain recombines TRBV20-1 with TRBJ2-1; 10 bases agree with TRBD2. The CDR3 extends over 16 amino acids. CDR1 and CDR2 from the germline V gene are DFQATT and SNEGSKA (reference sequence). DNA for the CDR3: TGCAGTGCTAGAACGCTAGCGGGAGCGCCGTTACATGAGCAGTTATTC. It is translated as CSARTLAGAPLHEQLF.

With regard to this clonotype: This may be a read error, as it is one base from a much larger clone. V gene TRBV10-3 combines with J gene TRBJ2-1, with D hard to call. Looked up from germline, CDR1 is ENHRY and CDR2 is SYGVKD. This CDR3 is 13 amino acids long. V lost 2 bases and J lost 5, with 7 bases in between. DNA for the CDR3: TGTGCCATCAGTGAGAGTCAAAACAATGAGCAGTTCTTC. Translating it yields CAISESQNNEQFF.

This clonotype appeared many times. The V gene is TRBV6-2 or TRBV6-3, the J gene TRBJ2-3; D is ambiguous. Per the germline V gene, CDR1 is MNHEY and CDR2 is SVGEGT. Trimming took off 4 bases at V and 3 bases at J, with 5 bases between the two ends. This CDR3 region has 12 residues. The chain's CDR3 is CASSFTTDTQYF. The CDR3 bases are TGTGCCAGCAGTTTCACTACAGATACGCAGTATTTT.

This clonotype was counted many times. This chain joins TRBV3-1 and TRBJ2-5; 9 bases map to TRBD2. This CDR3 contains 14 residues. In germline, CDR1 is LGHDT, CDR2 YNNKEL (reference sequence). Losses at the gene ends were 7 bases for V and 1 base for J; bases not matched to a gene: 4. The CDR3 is CASKWTSVQETQYF. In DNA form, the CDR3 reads TGTGCCAGCAAATGGACTAGCGTCCAAGAGACCCAGTACTTC.

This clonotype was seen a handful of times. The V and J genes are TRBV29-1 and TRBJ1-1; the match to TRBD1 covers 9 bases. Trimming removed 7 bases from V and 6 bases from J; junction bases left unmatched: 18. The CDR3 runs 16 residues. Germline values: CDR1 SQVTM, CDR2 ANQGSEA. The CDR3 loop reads CSGSTGTGRRIAEAFF. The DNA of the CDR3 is TGCAGCGGCTCCACCGGGACAGGGAGGCGGATCGCTGAAGCTTTCTTT.

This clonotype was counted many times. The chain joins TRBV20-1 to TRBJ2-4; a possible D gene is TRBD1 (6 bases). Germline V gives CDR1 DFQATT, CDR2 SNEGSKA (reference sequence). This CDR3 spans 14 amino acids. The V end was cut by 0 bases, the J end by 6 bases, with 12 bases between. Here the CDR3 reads CSARESSRGNIQYF. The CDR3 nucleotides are TGCAGTGCTAGAGAATCCTCCAGGGGAAACATTCAGTACTTC.

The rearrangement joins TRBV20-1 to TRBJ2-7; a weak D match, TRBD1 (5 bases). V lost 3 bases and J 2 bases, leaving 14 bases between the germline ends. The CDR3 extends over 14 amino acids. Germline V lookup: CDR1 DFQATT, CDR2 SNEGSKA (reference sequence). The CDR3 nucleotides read TGCAGTGCTAGGCGCAGGGTTGAGCCCTACGAGCAGTACTTC. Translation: CSARRRVEPYEQYF.

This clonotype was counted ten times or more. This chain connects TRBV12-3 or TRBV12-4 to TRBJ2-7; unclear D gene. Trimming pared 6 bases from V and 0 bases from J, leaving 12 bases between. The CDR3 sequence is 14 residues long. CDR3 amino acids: CASSTAGHSYEQYF. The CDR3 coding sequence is TGTGCCAGCAGCACCGCCGGTCACTCCTACGAGCAGTACTTC.

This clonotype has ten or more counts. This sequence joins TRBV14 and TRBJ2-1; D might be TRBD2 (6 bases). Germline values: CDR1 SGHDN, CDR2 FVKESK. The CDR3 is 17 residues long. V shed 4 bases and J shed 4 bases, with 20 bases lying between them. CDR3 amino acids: CASSLFSGGNRYNEQFF. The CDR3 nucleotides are TGTGCCAGCAGCCTTTTCAGCGGAGGGAATAGATACAATGAGCAGTTCTTC. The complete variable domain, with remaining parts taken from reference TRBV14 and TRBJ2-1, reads EAGVTQFPSHSVIEKGQTVTLRCDPISGHDNLYWYRRVMGKEIKFLLHFVKESKQDESGMPNNRFLAERTGGTYSTLKVQPAELEDSGVYFCASSLFSGGNRYNEQFFGPGTRLTVL.

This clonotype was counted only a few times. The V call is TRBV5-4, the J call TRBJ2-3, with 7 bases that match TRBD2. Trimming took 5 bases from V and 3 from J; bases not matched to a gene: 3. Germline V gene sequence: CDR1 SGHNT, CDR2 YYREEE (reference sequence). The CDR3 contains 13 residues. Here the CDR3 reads CASRASGTDTQYF. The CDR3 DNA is TGTGCCAGCAGGGCTAGCGGTACAGATACGCAGTATTTT.

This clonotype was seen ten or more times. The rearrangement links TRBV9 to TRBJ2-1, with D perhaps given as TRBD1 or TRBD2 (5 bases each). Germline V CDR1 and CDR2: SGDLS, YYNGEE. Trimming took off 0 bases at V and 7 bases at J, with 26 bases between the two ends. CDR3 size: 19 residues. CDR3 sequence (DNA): TGTGCCAGCAGCGTAGCGACTTGGACAAGAGGGGCCAACATGAATGAGCAGTTCTTC. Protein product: CASSVATWTRGANMNEQFF.

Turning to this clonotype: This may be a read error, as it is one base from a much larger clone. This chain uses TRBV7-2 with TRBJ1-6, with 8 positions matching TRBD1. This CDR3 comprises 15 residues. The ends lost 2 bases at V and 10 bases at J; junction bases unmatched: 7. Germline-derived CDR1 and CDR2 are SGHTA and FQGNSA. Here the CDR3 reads CASSLIAGGESPLHF. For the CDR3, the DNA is TGTGCCAGCAGCTTAATTGCAGGGGGCGAATCACCCCTCCACTTT.

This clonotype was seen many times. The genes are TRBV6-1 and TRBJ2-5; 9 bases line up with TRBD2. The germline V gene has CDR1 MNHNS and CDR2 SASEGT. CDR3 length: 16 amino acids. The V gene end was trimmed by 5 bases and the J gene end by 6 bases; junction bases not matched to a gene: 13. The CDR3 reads CASSQVGSGRVKTQYF. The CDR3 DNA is TGTGCCAGCAGTCAAGTGGGTAGCGGGAGAGTAAAGACCCAGTACTTC.

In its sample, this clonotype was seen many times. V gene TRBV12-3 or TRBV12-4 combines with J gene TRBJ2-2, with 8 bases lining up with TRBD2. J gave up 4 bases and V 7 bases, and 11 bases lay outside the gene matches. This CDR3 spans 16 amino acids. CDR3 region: CASTPHGGVGTGELFF. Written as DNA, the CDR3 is TGTGCCAGCACCCCCCACGGGGGGGTCGGCACCGGGGAGCTGTTTTTT.

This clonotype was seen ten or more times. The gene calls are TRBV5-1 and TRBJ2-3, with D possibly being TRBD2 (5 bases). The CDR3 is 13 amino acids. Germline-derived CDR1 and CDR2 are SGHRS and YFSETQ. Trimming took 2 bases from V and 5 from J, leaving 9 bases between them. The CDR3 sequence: CASSFSGIDTQYF. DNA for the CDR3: TGCGCCAGCAGCTTCTCGGGGATAGATACGCAGTATTTT.

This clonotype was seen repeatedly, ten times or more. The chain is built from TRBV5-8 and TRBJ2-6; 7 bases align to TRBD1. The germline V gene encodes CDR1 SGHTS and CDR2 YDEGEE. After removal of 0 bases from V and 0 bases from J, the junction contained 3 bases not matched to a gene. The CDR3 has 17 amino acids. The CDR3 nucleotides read TGTGCCAGCAGCTTGGGACAGGGCCCCTCTGGGGCCAACGTCCTGACTTTC. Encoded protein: CASSLGQGPSGANVLTF.

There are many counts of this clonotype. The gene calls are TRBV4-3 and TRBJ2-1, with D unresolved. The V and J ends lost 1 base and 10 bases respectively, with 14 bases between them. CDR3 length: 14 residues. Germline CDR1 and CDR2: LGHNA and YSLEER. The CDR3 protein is CASSQGLDWGEQFF. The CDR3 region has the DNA TGCGCCAGCAGCCAAGGACTTGACTGGGGAGAGCAGTTCTTC.

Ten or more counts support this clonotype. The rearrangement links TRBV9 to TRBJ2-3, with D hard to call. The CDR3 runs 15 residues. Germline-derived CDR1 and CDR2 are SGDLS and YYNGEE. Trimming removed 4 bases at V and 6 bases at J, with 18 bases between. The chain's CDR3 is CASSPRPAGRDTQYF. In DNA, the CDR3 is TGTGCCAGCAGCCCCCGACCGGCCGGCCGGGATACGCAGTATTTT.